This T cell receptor beta chain is drawn from a study of blood T cell repertoires in COVID-19. Study-wide background: Sites in the United States, Italy and Spain provided acute and convalescent COVID-19 samples. Sample material is recorded as cDNA or gDNA derived from T cells, B-cell-depleted T cells, or PBMCs.

CDR3 length equals 13 residues. V was pared by 4 bases and J by 8 bases, with 12 bases between. In the original analysis: Estimates of nucleated cell counts were drawn from the amplification of reference gene primers. Sequenced by immunoSEQ multiplex PCR; TCRdb stores in-frame clones only, minus some. V, J and clone size reflect that table, while D and trimming were determined from the DNA. The sample has approximately 280,000 clones, about 89% seen once. The chain is built from TRBV12-3 or TRBV12-4 and TRBJ2-4; D not certain. Sequenced: peripheral blood. The sequence derives from a man aged 35-49 years with acute or convalescent COVID-19. DNA of the CDR3: TGTGCCAGCAGTTCAGACATGGTCGACATTCAGTACTTC. Residues: CASSSDMVDIQYF.